This T cell receptor (beta chain) is drawn from a study of blood T cell repertoires in COVID-19. Background on the study: Samples representing acute and convalescent COVID-19 were sourced from the United States, Italy and Spain.

Original data processing: For nucleated cells, counts were estimated from reference gene primer amplification. The method was immunoSEQ multiplex PCR; TCRdb's version includes in-frame clones alone and lacks a portion of them. Clone size and the V and J calls come from that table; the DNA yielded D and trimming. The sample comprises around 180,000 clones, about 82% of which are singletons, and about 9.7% rests with the top ten. Before being deemed recovered, Cohort 3 donors had two negative PCRs, clearance, or symptom resolution. Germline V gene data show CDR1 as LGHDT and CDR2 as YNNKEL (reference sequence). This CDR3 region has 17 residues. J lost 4 bases, V lost 2 bases, and 11 bases had no gene match.

The chain employs TRBV3-1 (or the pseudogene TRBV3-2) and TRBJ2-7; 10 bases are a match to TRBD1. Sequenced input: PBMCs or T cells enriched from blood (not recorded which). The clonotype originates from a woman younger than 45 who had recovered from COVID-19. The CDR3 DNA reads as TGTGCCAGCAGCCAAAATCTTGGACAGGGGGGATCTTACGAGCAGTACTTC. The encoded protein is CASSQNLGQGGSYEQYF.